This T cell receptor beta chain was captured in a study of blood T cells in healthy people across ages. Of note for this clonotype: Its antigen remains unidentified.

The study, taken as a whole, reports: Older age coincided with a roughly linear decline in TCR beta diversity per million T cells.

Sample-barcoded 5' priming and a J-beta primer mix drove a second PCR of roughly 6 to 12 cycles. The authors tagged each cDNA molecule using a template-switch adaptor with 12 random nucleotides. Via MiXCR, TCRdb re-called the 5' RACE reads, giving one row per CDR3 protein. This sample carries some 1,800,000 distinct CDR3 sequences, about two fifths of them seen once, and the ten largest clones take 23%. The total RNA that was extracted per sample amounted to at least 5.5 micrograms. Germline CDR1 reads SGHTA; CDR2 reads FQGNSA. J gave up 4 bases and V 3 bases, and 2 bases lay outside the gene matches. The CDR3 totals 16 residues.

V usage is TRBV7-2 and J usage is TRBJ2-3; 15 bases align to TRBD2. This clonotype originated in a human donor in good health. The sample taken for sequencing was blood. Here the CDR3 reads CASSFGLAGGPDTQYF. The DNA for the CDR3 is TGTGCCAGCAGCTTCGGACTAGCGGGGGGGCCAGATACGCAGTATTTT.